The table lists the clone carrying this T cell receptor (beta chain) with many counts. This CDR3 has 12 amino acids. Trimming left V 8 bases short and J 3 bases short, with 11 bases between. The germline gives CDR1 MNHEY, CDR2 SMNVEV (reference sequence). Preparation of the bulk TCR libraries relied on previously described methods and listed TCR primers. TCRdb used MiXCR to reprocess the PCR reads, holding one entry per CDR3 protein. The table records over 35,000 distinct CDR3 sequences, about 24% of them present only once. This entry belongs to a study of molecular identifiers for immune sequencing clone quantification.

The specimen was naive CD8+ T cells from blood, with Jurkat cell RNA spiked in. Subset: FACS-sorted CD8+CD4-CCR7+CD45RA+ naive T cells. J is TRBJ2-7 and V is TRBV27; D is possibly TRBD2 (5 bases). The receptor was derived from a human donor in good health. Some libraries in this study had Jurkat cell RNA spiked in. The CDR3 protein is CASRGSNYEQYF. CDR3 bases: TGTGCCAGCCGGGGATCGAACTACGAGCAGTACTTC.